This T cell receptor beta chain appears in the sequencing data of a study of T cells after yellow fever vaccination. Study overall: Fractions of limited cellularity were prepared by means of SMART-Seq v4 Ultra Low Input. General observations from the study: Post-booster reappearance was seen for most primary-vaccination clones (around 96% CD4, around 89% CD8).

This clonotype showed up just a few times. Its antigen remains unidentified. V lost 3 bases, J lost 11 bases, and 4 bases stayed unmatched. Germline V gene sequence: CDR1 SGHAT, CDR2 FQNNGV. The CDR3 is 12 residues long. TCRdb re-derived calls from the 5' RACE reads in MiXCR, one entry per CDR3 protein. The sample lists fewer than 450,000 distinct CDR3 sequences; 3% to 4.5% were seen once. The sequence was obtained from a man between 18 and 29 years old who received the YFV17D yellow fever vaccine. Sequences were derived from PBMCs, sampled 5 days after the yellow fever booster vaccination. The chain uses TRBV11-2 and TRBJ2-3, with 8 bases that match TRBD1. CDR3 in DNA: TGTGCCAGCAGCTTCGGACAGGGAAAGCAGTATTTT. It yields the protein CASSFGQGKQYF.